One sample yielded the 12 T cell receptor beta chains listed below, sequenced in a study of T cells in tuberculosis. Some clones are missing from TCRdb's copy, which holds only in-frame ones; the method was immunoSEQ multiplex PCR. Of around 32,000 clones listed, 94% were seen once; the top ten hold 8%. Sequencing was performed on PBMCs. These receptors all come from a donor between 10 and 35 years old with latent tuberculosis or without tuberculosis infection.

This sequence joins TRBV28 and TRBJ2-7; D gene uncertain. Germline V gene lookup returns CDR1 MDHEN and CDR2 SYDVKM. The CDR3 length is 12 residues. The V and J ends lost 2 bases and 5 bases respectively, with 7 bases between them. CDR3 DNA sequence: TGTGCCAGCAGTTTAACAGCCAACGAGCAGTACTTC. Amino acid sequence: CASSLTANEQYF.

The chain joins TRBV4-3 to TRBJ2-5; D remains ambiguous. CDR1 LGHNA and CDR2 YSLEER come from the germline V gene. The V and J ends lost 0 bases and 1 base respectively, with 9 bases between them. The CDR3 covers 15 residues. CDR3 sequence reads: CASSQDRGFQETQYF. In DNA, the CDR3 is TGCGCCAGCAGCCAAGATCGAGGATTCCAAGAGACCCAGTACTTC.

This clone was recorded a few times. The rearrangement links TRBV9 to TRBJ2-7; 7 bases align to TRBD2. The J segment lost 0 bases and the V segment lost 1 base, leaving 7 bases of the junction unmatched. Looked up from germline, CDR1 is SGDLS and CDR2 is YYNGEE. The CDR3 contains 16 residues. The CDR3 sequence: CASSVKSSGSSYEQYF. The CDR3 DNA sequence: TGTGCCAGCAGCGTAAAGTCTAGCGGTTCCTCCTACGAGCAGTACTTC.

J is TRBJ2-5 and V is TRBV6-1, with TRBD1 as a possible D gene (5 bases). The ends were cut back, 6 bases at V and 5 bases at J, with 16 bases in the middle. The CDR3 consists of 14 residues. CDR1 and CDR2 (germline): MNHNS, SASEGT. CDR3 protein: CASRRTPSEETQYF. The CDR3, as DNA: TGTGCCAGCAGGCGGACACCCTCGGAGGAGACCCAGTACTTC.

CDR3 nucleotides: TGTGCTAGTGGTTGGACAGCCCCGACCAATCAGCCCCAGCATTTT. It translates to CASGWTAPTNQPQHF. The J gene is TRBJ1-5, the V gene TRBV12-5, with D possibly being TRBD1 (6 bases). CDR1 LGHNT and CDR2 FRNRAP come from the germline V gene. CDR3 length equals 15 residues. V dropped 4 bases and J dropped 3 bases, with 13 bases sitting between them.

The chain is built from TRBV19 and TRBJ1-4; D unclear. Looked up from germline, CDR1 is LNHDA and CDR2 is SQIVND (reference sequence). V was trimmed by 6 bases and J by 5 bases, leaving 16 bases between them. The CDR3 extends over 15 amino acids. CDR3 in DNA: TGTGCCAGTAGAGCCCATGGCAGCGAAAATGAAAAACTGTTTTTT. This sequence encodes CASRAHGSENEKLFF.

The chain employs TRBV18 and TRBJ1-1, with a possible D match to TRBD1 (6 bases). Germline V gene lookup returns CDR1 KGHSH and CDR2 LQKENI. Trimming took 8 bases from V and 4 from J, leaving 26 bases between them. The CDR3 spans 17 residues. CDR3 residues: CASAGRGAPSWSTEAFF. Here the CDR3 DNA reads TGTGCCAGCGCGGGTCGGGGGGCCCCAAGCTGGAGCACTGAAGCTTTCTTT. The variable domain in full, completed from reference TRBV18 and TRBJ1-1, reads NAGVMQNPRHLVRRRGQEARLRCSPMKGHSHVYWYRQLPEEGLKFMVYLQKENIIDESGMPKERFSAEFPKEGPSILRIQQVVRGDSAAYFCASAGRGAPSWSTEAFFGQGTRLTVV.

The V call is TRBV5-1, the J call TRBJ1-5, with 7 bases aligning to TRBD1. Looked up from germline, CDR1 is SGHRS and CDR2 is YFSETQ. The CDR3 length is 16 residues. Trimming took 4 bases from V and 0 from J; bases not matched to a gene: 7. The CDR3 loop reads CASSPGQLYSNQPQHF. In DNA, the CDR3 is TGCGCCAGCAGCCCGGGACAGTTATATAGCAATCAGCCCCAGCATTTT.

The chain has TRBV28 and TRBJ2-3; TRBD2 is a possible D gene (5 bases). CDR1 MDHEN and CDR2 SYDVKM come from the germline V gene. V lost 7 bases and J 4 bases, leaving 15 bases between the germline ends. This CDR3 has 14 residues. For the CDR3, the DNA is TGTGCCAGCACCCTCGGAGATAGCGCAGATACGCAGTATTTT. Its protein is CASTLGDSADTQYF.

This chain connects TRBV5-1 to TRBJ1-2; 7 nucleotides agree with TRBD1. Trimming cost V 4 bases and J 8 bases; bases outside gene matches: 11. Germline CDR1 is SGHRS and CDR2 is YFSETQ. The CDR3 is made up of 14 amino acids. CDR3: CASSPDRQGRGYTF. In DNA, the CDR3 is TGCGCCAGCAGCCCAGACCGACAGGGACGGGGCTACACCTTC.

The rearrangement links TRBV10-3 to TRBJ2-5; D is undetermined. This CDR3 is 13 amino acids long. Germline CDR1 reads ENHRY; CDR2 reads SYGVKD. V was clipped by 2 bases and J by 5 bases, with 9 bases between them. In DNA form, the CDR3 reads TGTGCCATCAGTGAGGGCATGTGGGAGACCCAGTACTTC. It is translated as CAISEGMWETQYF.

The rearrangement joins TRBV5-1 to TRBJ2-3; 7 positions match TRBD2. This CDR3 contains 14 residues. CDR1 is SGHRS, CDR2 YFSETQ, per germline. The junction had 0 bases not matched to a gene; V was cut back by 1 base and J by 1 base. CDR3 nucleotide sequence: TGCGCCAGCAGCTTGACTAGCGGCACAGATACGCAGTATTTT. Protein: CASSLTSGTDTQYF. Combining the CDR3 with reference TRBV5-1 and TRBJ2-3 gives the whole variable domain KAGVTQTPRYLIKTRGQQVTLSCSPISGHRSVSWYQQTPGQGLQFLFEYFSETQRNKGNFPGRFSGRQFSNSRSEMNVSTLELGDSALYLCASSLTSGTDTQYFGPGTRLTVL.